The 12 T cell receptor beta chains given below trace back to one sample, sequenced in a study of cytomegalovirus exposure and HLA in healthy donors. Researchers ran the PCR with 60 Vbeta and 13 Jbeta primers. Data came from immunoSEQ multiplex PCR; TCRdb stores just in-frame clones and leaves some out. In the table there are 130,000 or so clones, roughly 84% of which are singletons. The sample comprised PBMCs. These receptors came from a young woman in good health and CMV-seropositive.

The count of this clone is one. The chain couples TRBV4-1 to TRBJ1-2; D gene ambiguous. Trimming pared 4 bases from V and 8 bases from J, leaving 8 bases between. Germline V gene data show CDR1 as MGHRA and CDR2 as YSYEKL. This CDR3 is built from 11 residues. CDR3 bases: TGCGCCAGCAGCCCAGGTACGGGCTACACCTTC. Amino acid sequence: CASSPGTGYTF.

The chain links TRBV11-2 to TRBJ2-1; D unclear. The CDR3 runs to 12 residues. With 4 bases removed from V and 9 bases from J, the gap between germline ends came to 10 bases. The germline V gene has CDR1 SGHAT and CDR2 FQNNGV. CDR3 bases: TGTGCCAGCAGCTCTGGGCCTACTGAGCAGTTCTTC. Residues: CASSSGPTEQFF.

The rearrangement links TRBV7-2 to TRBJ2-3; D not resolved. CDR1 is SGHTA, CDR2 FQGNSA, per germline. The CDR3 is 13 amino acids. V lost 5 bases to trimming and J lost 4 bases, with 10 bases between them. CDR3 in amino acids: CASSPRRADTQYF. For the CDR3, the DNA is TGTGCCAGCAGCCCCAGGCGCGCAGATACGCAGTATTTT.

This clone showed up just once. The chain employs TRBV5-4 and TRBJ2-1; tentative D call: TRBD2 (5 bases). Deletions cut 4 bases from V and 2 bases from J, with 13 bases between. The germline CDR1 and CDR2 sequences are SGHNT and YYREEE (reference sequence). There are 15 residues in the CDR3. The chain's CDR3 is CASSEEPGTYNEQFF. DNA of the CDR3: TGTGCCAGCAGCGAGGAGCCCGGGACCTACAATGAGCAGTTCTTC.

This rearrangement joins TRBV2 to TRBJ1-4; TRBD1 agrees at 10 bases. The V segment lost 3 bases and the J segment 17 bases; nucleotides outside the gene matches: 6. Germline V CDR1 and CDR2: SNHLY, FYNNEI. This CDR3 has 12 amino acids. CDR3 bases: TGTGCCAGCAGTGACACCGGGACAGGGGATTTTTTT. It codes for CASSDTGTGDFF.

The sample holds a few counts of this clone. The junction departs from the called germline gene at one end, perhaps through a read error. This chain links TRBV7-9 with TRBJ2-1, with D maybe TRBD1 (6 bases). Germline V gives CDR1 SEHNR, CDR2 FQNEAQ (reference sequence). CDR3 size: 12 residues. The CDR3 sequence is CSSSPGTMEQFF. The CDR3 DNA follows: TGTTCCAGCAGCCCGGGGACAATGGAGCAGTTCTTC.

This clone was seen once. This chain joins TRBV19 and TRBJ2-7, with a possible D match to TRBD1 (5 bases). V was pared by 6 bases and J by 2 bases, with 23 bases between. Germline V gene sequence: CDR1 LNHDA, CDR2 SQIVND (reference sequence). This CDR3 has 17 amino acids. The CDR3 sequence: CASRGRTLRNPTYEQYF. The CDR3 DNA sequence: TGTGCCAGTAGGGGCCGGACACTAAGGAACCCTACCTACGAGCAGTACTTC. The full variable domain, its missing parts supplied by reference TRBV19 and TRBJ2-7, is DGGITQSPKYLFRKEGQNVTLSCEQNLNHDAMYWYRQDPGQGLRLIYYSQIVNDFQKGDIAEGYSVSREKKESFPLTVTSAQKNPTAFYLCASRGRTLRNPTYEQYFGPGTRLTVT.

This sequence joins TRBV28 and TRBJ1-2; 7 nucleotides line up with TRBD1. The CDR3 contains 17 residues. The V segment lost 8 bases and the J segment 4 bases; nucleotides outside the gene matches: 19. CDR1 is MDHEN, CDR2 SYDVKM, per germline. In DNA, the CDR3 is TGTGCCAGCTTGACAGGGTCGGCAGTCGTCACCCTCTATGGCTACACCTTC. Its protein product is CASLTGSAVVTLYGYTF.

The chain recombines TRBV5-6 with TRBJ2-1, with a weak D call TRBD1 (7 bases). Looked up from germline, CDR1 is SGHDT and CDR2 is YYEEEE. V lost 4 bases, J lost 4 bases, and 18 bases lay in between. This CDR3 has 16 amino acids. CDR3 DNA sequence: TGTGCCAGCAGCCAGGAGGGGCAGGGGGTATACAATGAGCAGTTCTTC. Protein: CASSQEGQGVYNEQFF. The variable domain in full, completed from reference TRBV5-6 and TRBJ2-1, reads DAGVTQSPTHLIKTRGQQVTLRCSPKSGHDTVSWYQQALGQGPQFIFQYYEEEERQRGNFPDRFSGHQFPNYSSELNVNALLLGDSALYLCASSQEGQGVYNEQFFGPGTRLTVL.

The chain joins TRBV5-1 to TRBJ1-2; D is unclear. CDR3 length equals 12 residues. Germline V CDR1 and CDR2: SGHRS, YFSETQ. The germline V and J ends were trimmed by 6 bases and 5 bases, with 11 bases remaining between them. The CDR3 here is CASTPDTYGYTF. The CDR3, as DNA: TGCGCCAGCACCCCAGACACGTATGGCTACACCTTC.

The chain employs TRBV18 and TRBJ2-3; a possible D gene is TRBD2 (6 bases). The germline gives CDR1 KGHSH, CDR2 LQKENI. The CDR3 extends over 15 amino acids. Trimming took off 2 bases at V and 1 base at J, with 10 bases between the two ends. CDR3 bases: TGTGCCAGCTCACCAGTCTCGGGGGGCACAGATACGCAGTATTTT. Translation: CASSPVSGGTDTQYF.

V is TRBV10-1 and J is TRBJ1-1, with unresolved D. There are 13 residues in the CDR3. In germline, CDR1 is WNHNN, CDR2 SYGVQD (reference sequence). The germline V and J ends were trimmed by 4 bases and 6 bases, with 12 bases remaining between them. The CDR3 bases are TGCGCCAGCAGTGTGGTCGGGTTTCCTGAAGCTTTCTTT. Its translation is CASSVVGFPEAFF.